One sample yielded the 14 T cell receptor beta chains listed below, sequenced in a study of T cell repertoires in ileal Crohn's disease. TCRdb keeps only in-frame clones here, not all; method: immunoSEQ multiplex PCR. The profile shows under 5,500 clones, roughly 69% of them singletons. The sample taken for sequencing was ileal tissue. The receptor set was obtained from an adult with Crohn's disease.

The chain employs TRBV5-1 and TRBJ1-1; 9 nucleotides agree with TRBD1. This CDR3 is 14 amino acids long. Germline-derived CDR1 and CDR2 are SGHRS and YFSETQ. V trimming: 5 bases; J trimming: 6 bases; junction bases outside the gene matches: 8. CDR3 loop: CASSPGTGSAEAFF. The CDR3, as DNA: TGCGCCAGCAGTCCCGGGACAGGGAGTGCTGAAGCTTTCTTT.

This clone was recorded once. The chain is built from TRBV2 and TRBJ2-1, with 12 bases fitting TRBD2. There are 16 residues in the CDR3. The ends lost 6 bases at V and 8 bases at J; junction bases unmatched: 11. The V gene's germline CDR1 is SNHLY and CDR2 FYNNEI. The CDR3 here is CASSAGLAGPDDEQFF. The CDR3 DNA is TGTGCCAGCAGCGCCGGACTAGCGGGGCCGGACGATGAGCAGTTCTTC.

The V call is TRBV5-1, the J call TRBJ2-3; 10 nucleotides match TRBD2. CDR3 length: 16 residues. Germline assignment: CDR1 SGHRS and CDR2 YFSETQ. V trimming: 0 bases; J trimming: 4 bases; junction bases outside the gene matches: 5. The CDR3 spells CASSLVGTSVSDTQYF. The CDR3 DNA sequence: TGCGCCAGCAGCTTGGTCGGGACTAGCGTTTCAGATACGCAGTATTTT.

J is TRBJ2-1 and V is TRBV5-1; TRBD1 matches 9 bases. The V and J ends lost 0 bases and 5 bases, in that order; junction bases with no gene match: 3. Germline values: CDR1 SGHRS, CDR2 YFSETQ. CDR3 size: 15 residues. The CDR3: CASSLGDRDDNEQFF. The CDR3 bases are TGCGCCAGCAGCTTGGGGGACAGGGACGACAATGAGCAGTTCTTC.

The chain has TRBV7-9 and TRBJ1-1, with 12 bases aligning to TRBD1. The V segment lost 5 bases and the J segment 4 bases; nucleotides outside the gene matches: 11. The CDR3 loop spans 17 amino acids. The germline V gene encodes CDR1 SEHNR and CDR2 FQNEAQ (reference sequence). CDR3 DNA sequence: TGTGCCAGCAGCATCCACCGGGACAGGGGGCGAGGCACTGAAGCTTTCTTT. It codes for CASSIHRDRGRGTEAFF.

The chain employs TRBV29-1 and TRBJ1-1, with D tentatively TRBD1 (5 bases). The V gene lost 4 bases and the J gene lost 4 bases, with 13 bases spanning the gap. The CDR3 totals 13 residues. Germline CDR1 SQVTM, CDR2 ANQGSEA. The CDR3 region is CSVGGGRGTEAFF. In DNA, the CDR3 is TGCAGCGTTGGGGGGGGTAGGGGCACTGAAGCTTTCTTT.

CDR3 sequence: CASSWGTGKTQYF. The DNA of the CDR3 is TGTGCCAGCAGCTGGGGGACAGGGAAGACCCAGTACTTC. The V gene is TRBV5-6, the J gene TRBJ2-5; TRBD1 matches 9 bases. This CDR3 spans 13 amino acids. J was trimmed by 6 bases and V by 3 bases; bases with no gene match: 3. Per the germline V gene, CDR1 is SGHDT and CDR2 is YYEEEE.

This clone was seen more than once but under ten times. This sequence joins TRBV5-4 and TRBJ1-4; D is undetermined. Germline V gene sequence: CDR1 SGHNT, CDR2 YYREEE (reference sequence). The V end lost 0 bases, the J end lost 8 bases, and 11 bases lay between the germline ends. CDR3 length: 14 residues. The DNA of the CDR3 is TGTGCCAGCAGCTTGGACTCATCCCCAGAAAAACTGTTTTTT. The encoded protein is CASSLDSSPEKLFF. The full variable domain, its missing parts supplied by reference TRBV5-4 and TRBJ1-4, is ETGVTQSPTHLIKTRGQQVTLRCSSQSGHNTVSWYQQALGQGPQFIFQYYREEENGRGNFPPRFSGLQFPNYSSELNVNALELDDSALYLCASSLDSSPEKLFFGSGTQLSVL.

This sequence joins TRBV27 and TRBJ1-5; D gene ambiguous. V lost 6 bases, J lost 0 bases, and 9 bases lay in between. There are 14 residues in the CDR3. CDR1 and CDR2 from the germline V gene are MNHEY and SMNVEV (reference sequence). CDR3 amino acids: CASSPKISNQPQHF. In DNA, the CDR3 is TGTGCCAGCAGCCCCAAAATTAGCAATCAGCCCCAGCATTTT.

This chain uses TRBV7-6 with TRBJ2-2; 7 bases are a match to TRBD2. Germline CDR1 and CDR2: SGHVS and FNYEAQ. The CDR3 consists of 18 residues. V shed 3 bases and J 0 bases; nucleotides not matched to a gene: 10. The CDR3 bases are TGTGCCAGCAGCTTGGGGGTGGGGGGGTACGCGAACACCGGGGAGCTGTTTTTT. This codes for CASSLGVGGYANTGELFF.

The V and J genes are TRBV10-3 and TRBJ2-1; a possible D gene is TRBD2 (5 bases). Germline CDR1 is ENHRY and CDR2 is SYGVKD. V dropped 4 bases and J dropped 0 bases, with 16 bases sitting between them. The CDR3 spans 17 residues. CDR3 sequence reads: CAISVRASAVSYNEQFF. The CDR3 nucleotides are TGTGCCATCAGTGTCAGAGCCTCAGCGGTCTCCTACAATGAGCAGTTCTTC.

In nucleotides, the CDR3 is TGTGCCAGCATCAATCCGGGACTCTCCTACGAGCAGTACTTC. Protein: CASINPGLSYEQYF. The chain has TRBV6-6 and TRBJ2-5; D possibly corresponds to TRBD2 (6 bases). The better agreement between TRBJ2-7 and the DNA end casts doubt on the J call. Looked up from germline, CDR1 is MNHNY and CDR2 is SVGAGI (reference sequence). The CDR3 is 14 amino acids.

This clone was picked up a small number of times. This rearrangement joins TRBV30 to TRBJ2-7, with 10 bases that match TRBD1. Germline V gene data show CDR1 as GTSNPN and CDR2 as SVGIG (reference sequence). The CDR3 sequence is 13 residues long. V dropped 3 bases and J dropped 4; count of bases not matched to a gene: 3. The CDR3 nucleotides are TGTGCCTGGAGAGGGACAGGGGCTTACGAGCAGTACTTC. Encoded protein: CAWRGTGAYEQYF.

The genes are TRBV27 and TRBJ2-3, with a weak D call TRBD1 (5 bases). CDR1 and CDR2 from the germline V gene are MNHEY and SMNVEV (reference sequence). This CDR3 has 13 amino acids. Trimming stripped 5 bases from V and 5 bases from J, with 11 bases between. The CDR3 nucleotides read TGTGCCAGCAGTGCCTGGGGCGGAGATACGCAGTATTTT. Encoded protein: CASSAWGGDTQYF.